This T cell receptor beta chain emerged from a study of Ad26.COV2.S vaccination and SARS-CoV-2 variants. The germline gives CDR1 SGHRS, CDR2 YFSETQ. V was cut by 3 bases and J by 1 base, with 7 bases left in between. The CDR3 has 14 residues. Measured with immunoSEQ multiplex PCR; TCRdb has only the in-frame clones, and not every one. Counted here are about 400,000 clones, approximately 90% occurring once; the ten biggest clones make up 1.5% to 2%. This clone was recorded once. Specified treatment: over 15 received Ad26.COV2.S at low or high dose, single or two shots; several received placebo; per-sample allocation not given. The samples were gathered on day 63 after the first injection of vaccine or placebo.

Sequenced here: peripheral blood, sampled in a trial of Ad26.COV2.S vaccine versus placebo. The clonotype comes from a person between 18 and 59 years old who received the Ad26.COV2.S COVID-19 vaccine or a placebo. The rearrangement uses TRBV5-1 and TRBJ2-2; D is perhaps TRBD2 (5 bases). The CDR3 is CASSWTLNTGELFF. DNA of the CDR3: TGCGCCAGCAGCTGGACTCTGAACACCGGGGAGCTGTTTTTT.